This TCR beta chain was sequenced in a study of blood T cell repertoires in COVID-19. Data came from immunoSEQ multiplex PCR; TCRdb stores just in-frame clones and leaves some out. The sample has 130,000 to 150,000 clones, about 87% seen once. Trimming cost V 5 bases and J 6 bases, with 13 bases left between them. The CDR3 covers 13 residues. The sample consisted of peripheral blood. The rearrangement joins TRBV12-3 or TRBV12-4 to TRBJ1-1; the D is unclear. This TCR derives from a woman in her forties or fifties with acute or convalescent COVID-19. The CDR3 sequence is CASSPRVPPEAFF. Written as DNA, the CDR3 is TGTGCCAGCAGTCCTCGGGTCCCACCTGAAGCTTTCTTT.